This note documents a single T cell receptor (beta chain) sequence. This entry is derived from a study of blood T cell repertoires in COVID-19. This table comes from immunoSEQ multiplex PCR, and its TCRdb copy is limited to in-frame clones, with some not included. The sample has some 130,000 clones; around 88% are singletons. What was sequenced was peripheral blood. The origin of this receptor is a man aged 45 to 65 with active or convalescent COVID-19.

This CDR3 reads CASSTGMSSYEQYF. In DNA, the CDR3 is TGTGCCAGCAGCACCGGGATGAGCTCCTACGAGCAGTACTTC. The J gene is TRBJ2-7, the V gene TRBV5-4; the D gene is possibly TRBD2 (5 bases). V lost 4 bases and J 0 bases, leaving 11 bases between the germline ends. CDR3 length: 14 residues. Germline CDR1 SGHNT, CDR2 YYREEE (reference sequence).